These 25 T cell receptor beta chains were sequenced from one sample in a study of blood T cells in healthy people across ages. Combining a sample-barcoded 5' primer with a J-beta primer mix, a second PCR ran for roughly 7 to 12 cycles. TCRdb re-derived calls from the 5' RACE reads in MiXCR, one entry per CDR3 protein. The sample consists of over a million distinct CDR3 sequences, almost 60% of them appearing once. Sequencing was carried out using blood. The receptors shown here come from a man between 18 and 29 years old in good health.

This chain joins TRBV6-1 and TRBJ2-5, with no clear D. Germline CDR1 MNHNS, CDR2 SASEGT. The CDR3 covers 14 residues. Trimming stripped 7 bases from V and 1 base from J, with 13 bases between. CDR3 coding DNA: TGTGCCAGCACCCACACTGACTGCCAAGAGACCCAGTACTTC. Protein sequence: CASTHTDCQETQYF.

This rearrangement joins TRBV7-2 to TRBJ2-5; 7 nucleotides line up with TRBD1. TRBJ2-7 matches the DNA end more closely, so the J call is doubtful. This CDR3 spans 14 amino acids. The germline V gene has CDR1 SGHTA and CDR2 FQGNSA. This chain's CDR3 is CASSPQGKRYEQYF. The DNA for the CDR3 is TGTGCCAGCAGCCCACAGGGGAAGCGGTACGAGCAGTACTTC.

This clonotype was found many times. The chain employs TRBV7-2 and TRBJ2-4, with D unclear. Germline V CDR1 and CDR2: SGHTA, FQGNSA. Trimming removed 0 bases from V and 0 bases from J, with 3 bases in between. This CDR3 is 14 amino acids long. The CDR3 here is CASSLAVAKNIQYF. The CDR3 nucleotides are TGTGCCAGCAGCTTAGCAGTAGCCAAAAACATTCAGTACTTC.

This chain links TRBV7-9 with TRBJ2-3; D not resolved. CDR1 and CDR2 (germline): SEHNR, FQNEAQ (reference sequence). There are 12 residues in the CDR3. Trimming left V 2 bases short and J 10 bases short, with 10 bases between. CDR3 protein: CASSLNTGPQYF. The CDR3 DNA follows: TGTGCCAGCAGCTTAAATACTGGTCCGCAGTATTTT.

The V and J genes are TRBV20-1 and TRBJ2-1, with D perhaps matching TRBD1 (7 bases). Between the trimmed V and J ends, which lost 6 bases and 1 base, there was a span of 16 bases. The V gene's germline CDR1 is DFQATT and CDR2 SNEGSKA (reference sequence). CDR3 length: 15 amino acids. The CDR3 nucleotides are TGCAGTGCGAGAAACTCAGGGGGGTCCTACAATGAGCAGTTCTTC. Its protein is CSARNSGGSYNEQFF.

This chain joins TRBV12-3 or TRBV12-4 and TRBJ2-3, with 8 bases identical to TRBD2. The J segment lost 4 bases and the V segment lost 3 bases, leaving 9 bases of the junction unmatched. CDR3 length: 16 residues. CDR3 nucleotides: TGTGCCAGCAGTTTCCCTAGAAGCGGGAGTCCAGATACGCAGTATTTT. Translation: CASSFPRSGSPDTQYF.

V is TRBV29-1 and J is TRBJ2-7; no clear D. The CDR3 has 9 amino acids. CDR1 SQVTM and CDR2 ANQGSEA come from the germline V gene. CDR3 amino acids: CTWGYEQYF. The DNA for the CDR3 is TGCACCTGGGGCTACGAGCAGTACTTC.

The J gene is TRBJ2-1, the V gene TRBV6-5, with 9 bases lining up with TRBD2. This CDR3 is 18 amino acids long. V gave up 2 bases and J gave up 4 bases; unmatched junction bases: 12. Looked up from germline, CDR1 is MNHEY and CDR2 is SVGAGI. The CDR3 DNA is TGTGCCAGCAGTTACCGCGCTAGCGGGGTGTCTGGTTACAATGAGCAGTTCTTC. Its protein is CASSYRASGVSGYNEQFF.

J is TRBJ2-1 and V is TRBV4-2; no reliable D call. This CDR3 comprises 16 residues. V was cut by 4 bases and J by 10 bases, with 23 bases left in between. In germline, CDR1 is LGHNA, CDR2 YNFKEQ. CDR3 in amino acids: CASSRLGAQLGSEQFF. The CDR3 nucleotides are TGTGCCAGCAGCCGCCTCGGAGCGCAGCTAGGCTCCGAGCAGTTCTTC.

The V call is TRBV7-2, the J call TRBJ1-1; D perhaps matches TRBD1 (5 bases). This CDR3 region has 11 residues. Germline lookup yields CDR1 SGHTA and CDR2 FQGNSA. Trimming removed 11 bases from V and 1 base from J, with 8 bases in between. CDR3 in DNA: TGTGCCGGAGGGGAGAACACTGAAGCTTTCTTT. Its translation is CAGGENTEAFF.

This clonotype showed up just a few times. The chain uses TRBV29-1 and TRBJ2-7; unclear D gene. This CDR3 contains 14 residues. The germline V gene encodes CDR1 SQVTM and CDR2 ANQGSEA. The V gene lost 6 bases and the J gene lost 2 bases, with 17 bases spanning the gap. The CDR3 protein is CSVMHPGRPYEQYF. In DNA, the CDR3 is TGCAGCGTGATGCACCCCGGACGGCCCTACGAGCAGTACTTC.

V usage is TRBV4-1 and J usage is TRBJ2-4, with D possibly being TRBD1 (5 bases). The assigned J gene may be wrong: the sequence end matches TRBJ2-7 better. The CDR3 has 14 residues. Germline CDR1 and CDR2: MGHRA and YSYEKL. The CDR3, as DNA: TGCGCCAGCAGCCAAGTCGACAGAATTGGCGAGCAGTACTTC. It specifies CASSQVDRIGEQYF.

The chain couples TRBV20-1 to TRBJ1-1; 8 bases fit TRBD1. The CDR3 has 13 amino acids. From germline, CDR1 is DFQATT and CDR2 SNEGSKA (reference sequence). After removal of 4 bases from V and 3 bases from J, the junction contained 4 bases not matched to a gene. In DNA form, the CDR3 reads TGCAGTGCTAAGGACAGGGTGCACACTGAAGCTTTCTTT. Its protein is CSAKDRVHTEAFF.

This clonotype was observed a handful of times. The chain joins TRBV24-1 to TRBJ1-2; possibly TRBD1 for D (6 bases). The CDR3 sequence is 17 residues long. V gave up 3 bases and J gave up 3 bases, with 19 bases separating them. In germline, CDR1 is KGHDR, CDR2 SFDVKD. The CDR3 sequence is CATSDGFGQTPDYGYTF. CDR3 sequence (DNA): TGTGCCACCAGTGATGGTTTTGGACAGACACCTGACTATGGCTACACCTTC.

The chain employs TRBV7-2 and TRBJ1-4, with D unresolved. V lost 4 bases, J lost 2 bases, and 11 bases lay in between. The CDR3 contains 15 residues. Germline V gene lookup returns CDR1 SGHTA and CDR2 FQGNSA. The CDR3 coding sequence is TGTGCCAGCAGCTCCAGCATCGGGACTAATGAAAAACTGTTTTTT. This codes for CASSSSIGTNEKLFF.

With regard to this clonotype: This may be a read error: a much more frequent sequence differs by one nucleotide. The chain combines TRBV7-8 with TRBJ2-4; D possibly matches TRBD1 or TRBD2 (5 bases each). The CDR3 has 12 residues. Germline V gene lookup returns CDR1 SGHVS and CDR2 FQNEAQ. CDR3 sequence reads: CTSSLNRGPQYF. The CDR3 DNA sequence: TGTACCAGCAGCTTAAATCGGGGCCCGCAGTACTTC. Variable domain in full (rest from reference TRBV7-8 and TRBJ2-4): GAGVSQSPRYKVAKRGQDVALRCDPISGHVSLFWYQQALGQGPEFLTYFQNEAQLDKSGLPSDRFFAERPEGSVSTLKIQRTQQEDSAVYLCTSSLNRGPQYFGAGTRLSVL.

Notes on this clonotype: At one end, the junction sequence differs from germline, possibly due to a read error. The rearrangement links TRBV29-1 to TRBJ1-4; D perhaps matches TRBD1 (5 bases). The germline CDR1 and CDR2 sequences are SQVTM and ANQGSEA. This CDR3 region has 10 residues. The chain's CDR3 is CAGGSEKLFF. The CDR3 DNA follows: TGTGCCGGGGGGAGTGAAAAACTGTTTTTT.

This chain connects TRBV20-1 to TRBJ2-3, with TRBD2 as a possible D gene (7 bases). Trimming left V 6 bases short and J 3 bases short, with 31 bases between. Germline V gene sequence: CDR1 DFQATT, CDR2 SNEGSKA (reference sequence). CDR3 length: 19 residues. The DNA of the CDR3 is TGCAGTGCCCCGGAGTTAGGCGGGGGCCGGCCAAGGGGTACAGATACGCAGTATTTT. Residues: CSAPELGGGRPRGTDTQYF.

In regard to this clonotype: One end of the junction is discordant with germline, which a read error may explain. V and J are TRBV7-9 and TRBJ2-1; the D gene is possibly TRBD2 (6 bases). The CDR3 runs to 14 residues. The germline CDR1 and CDR2 sequences are SEHNR and FQNEAQ (reference sequence). For the CDR3, the DNA is TGTGCCGGCAGGTCCCGGGACTTATACAATGAGCAGTTCTTC. It yields the protein CAGRSRDLYNEQFF. Drawing the rest from reference TRBV7-9 and TRBJ2-1, the complete variable domain is DTGVSQNPRHKITKRGQNVTFRCDPISEHNRLYWYRQTLGQGPEFLTYFQNEAQLEKSRLLSDRFSAERPKGSFSTLEIQRTEQGDSAMYLCAGRSRDLYNEQFFGPGTRLTVL.

V and J are TRBV7-6 and TRBJ2-5; TRBD1 is a possible D gene (6 bases). The DNA end favors TRBJ2-7, so the J call may be wrong. This CDR3 region has 14 residues. Germline CDR1 SGHVS, CDR2 FNYEAQ. Written as DNA, the CDR3 is TGTGCCAGCAGCCTAAGGGGGTCCCACTACGAGCAGTACTTC. Translating gives CASSLRGSHYEQYF.

The chain joins TRBV6-6 to TRBJ1-6; the D is unclear. V lost 5 bases to trimming and J lost 3 bases, with 14 bases between them. The CDR3 totals 16 residues. Per the germline V gene, CDR1 is MNHNY and CDR2 is SVGAGI (reference sequence). The CDR3 nucleotides are TGTGCCAGCAGTCCCCCCCGGGCAGACTATAATTCACCCCTCCACTTT. Encoded protein: CASSPPRADYNSPLHF.

This clonotype was counted only a few times. The rearrangement joins TRBV29-1 to TRBJ2-7, with D perhaps matching TRBD1 (5 bases). This CDR3 comprises 12 residues. Trimming pared 3 bases from V and 5 bases from J, leaving 11 bases between. Germline V gene sequence: CDR1 SQVTM, CDR2 ANQGSEA. The CDR3 coding sequence is TGCAGCGTTGAGGAAGGGGTCGACGAGCAGTACTTC. Amino acid sequence: CSVEEGVDEQYF.

The V and J genes are TRBV6-1 and TRBJ2-3, with D possibly called TRBD1 or TRBD2 (5 bases each). Per the germline V gene, CDR1 is MNHNS and CDR2 is SASEGT. The CDR3 extends over 15 amino acids. V lost 4 bases and J 1 base, leaving 12 bases between the germline ends. CDR3 bases: TGTGCCAGCAGTGGGAGAGGGGTTCGCACAGATACGCAGTATTTT. This gives the protein CASSGRGVRTDTQYF.

The J gene is TRBJ2-7, the V gene TRBV25-1; 8 bases fit TRBD1. With V trimmed by 4 bases and J by 1 base, 6 bases remained unmatched. The length of the CDR3 is 15 residues. CDR1 is MGHDK and CDR2 is SYGVNS in the germline V gene. The CDR3 nucleotides read TGTGCCAGCAGTGCCGCCGGGACAGGATCCTACGAGCAGTACTTC. This codes for CASSAAGTGSYEQYF.

This chain uses TRBV29-1 with TRBJ1-2; possibly TRBD1 for D (5 bases). The CDR3 extends over 14 amino acids. The V gene's germline CDR1 is SQVTM and CDR2 ANQGSEA. Trimming took 2 bases from V and 2 from J, leaving 12 bases between them. CDR3 DNA: TGCAGCGTTGAATTAGTCTCAGGGAACTATGGCTACACCTTC. Amino acids: CSVELVSGNYGYTF.